This T cell receptor beta chain was identified during a study of tissue T cells after allogeneic stem cell transplantation. Germline V lookup: CDR1 SGHAT, CDR2 FQNNGV. Trimming shortened V by 2 bases and J by 1 base, and 3 bases separated the two germline ends. The CDR3 sequence is 13 residues long. This clone was detected only once. Using immunoSEQ multiplex PCR, the repertoire was profiled, and TCRdb retains in-frame clones only, with some absent. The sample records about 6,000 clones, around 65% being singletons. The chain is built from TRBV11-2 and TRBJ2-1; D gene ambiguous. Sequencing was performed on duodenum tissue, taken at autopsy. The clonotype comes from a woman between 18 and 55 years old with breast cancer. The CDR3 DNA sequence: TGTGCCAGCAGCTTATTTTCCTACAATGAGCAGTTCTTC. This sequence encodes CASSLFSYNEQFF. The variable domain in full, with the rest retrieved from reference TRBV11-2 and TRBJ2-1, is EAGVAQSPRYKIIEKRQSVAFWCNPISGHATLYWYQQILGQGPKLLIQFQNNGVVDDSQLPKDRFSAERLKGVDSTLKIQPAKLEDSAVYLCASSLFSYNEQFFGPGTRLTVL.